The 19 T cell receptor beta chains reported below all come from one sample, sequenced in a study of control samples from healthy donors and cancer patients (dated by TCRdb to 2020 to 2021). Library preparation used the immunoSEQ multiplex PCR assay. TCRdb provides this immuneACCESS table in a form limited to in-frame rearrangements. Some clones are lacking; in checked studies, under half of them reflect an unresolved V gene, and why the rest are absent is not known. The sample table records roughly 450,000 clones; around 90% of these occur just once. Jointly, the top ten make up roughly 6.4% of the sample. The sample was PBMCs. These receptors were taken from a middle-aged man with head and neck cancer.

The rearrangement uses TRBV9 and TRBJ2-7; D perhaps matches TRBD1 (5 bases). Looked up from germline, CDR1 is SGDLS and CDR2 is YYNGEE. The CDR3 loop spans 15 amino acids. With 2 bases removed from V and 1 base from J, the gap between germline ends came to 13 bases. The CDR3 DNA reads TGTGCCAGCAGCGTGCATGCAGGGCTTTCCTACGAGCAGTACTTC. The encoded protein is CASSVHAGLSYEQYF. Full variable domain (remainder filled in from reference TRBV9 and TRBJ2-7): DSGVTQTPKHLITATGQRVTLRCSPRSGDLSVYWYQQSLDQGLQFLIQYYNGEERAKGNILERFSAQQFPDLHSELNLSSLELGDSALYFCASSVHAGLSYEQYFGPGTRLTVT.

The rearrangement uses TRBV6-5 and TRBJ1-5, with D possibly matching TRBD1 (5 bases). This CDR3 spans 14 amino acids. V was cut by 2 bases and J by 10 bases, with 15 bases left in between. Germline CDR1 is MNHEY and CDR2 is SVGAGI. Here the CDR3 reads CASSYNNQGGPQHF. In DNA, the CDR3 is TGTGCCAGCAGTTACAACAATCAGGGCGGACCCCAGCATTTT.

This chain joins TRBV28 and TRBJ2-7, with a weak D call TRBD2 (5 bases). V lost 9 bases and J 6 bases, leaving 18 bases between the germline ends. Germline V gives CDR1 MDHEN, CDR2 SYDVKM. This CDR3 is built from 13 residues. CDR3 residues: CASTDTPRGEQYF. As DNA, the CDR3 is TGTGCCAGTACAGACACACCCCGGGGCGAGCAGTACTTC.

This clone appeared a few times. The chain joins TRBV5-6 to TRBJ2-7; TRBD1 might be the D (5 bases). This CDR3 spans 14 amino acids. Germline V gives CDR1 SGHDT, CDR2 YYEEEE. The V gene lost 0 bases and the J gene lost 1 base, with 8 bases spanning the gap. In DNA, the CDR3 is TGTGCCAGCAGCTTGGATCAGGGATCCTACGAGCAGTACTTC. Its protein is CASSLDQGSYEQYF. Variable domain in full (rest from reference TRBV5-6 and TRBJ2-7): DAGVTQSPTHLIKTRGQQVTLRCSPKSGHDTVSWYQQALGQGPQFIFQYYEEEERQRGNFPDRFSGHQFPNYSSELNVNALLLGDSALYLCASSLDQGSYEQYFGPGTRLTVT.

This clone occurred once. The V gene is TRBV6-5, the J gene TRBJ2-2; TRBD2 might be the D (7 bases). V was trimmed by 7 bases and J by 3 bases, leaving 15 bases between them. Germline values: CDR1 MNHEY, CDR2 SVGAGI. This CDR3 contains 15 residues. The CDR3 DNA reads TGTGCCAGCACCATTGGGGGGGCCGACACCGGGGAGCTGTTTTTT. Translation gives CASTIGGADTGELFF.

A remark on this clone: Other nucleotide sequences from this sample produce the same CDR3. The CDR3 sequence is CASSLSPGTEAFF. The DNA of the CDR3 is TGTGCCAGCAGCTTAAGCCCCGGGACTGAAGCTTTCTTT. The chain is built from TRBV7-3 and TRBJ1-1; no reliable D call. The V and J ends lost 1 base and 5 bases respectively, with 8 bases between them. This CDR3 is built from 13 residues. CDR1 is SGHTA, CDR2 FQGTGA, per germline.

The chain has TRBV2 and TRBJ2-7; 11 positions match TRBD1. The CDR3 is made up of 16 amino acids. V was pared by 4 bases and J by 0 bases, with 5 bases of the junction left unmatched. CDR1 and CDR2 (germline): SNHLY, FYNNEI. The CDR3 here is CASSGTGGIYSYEQYF. The CDR3 region has the DNA TGTGCCAGCAGTGGGACAGGGGGCATTTACTCCTACGAGCAGTACTTC.

The V gene is TRBV30, the J gene TRBJ1-5; D possibly corresponds to TRBD1 (5 bases). The germline V gene has CDR1 GTSNPN and CDR2 SVGIG (reference sequence). The V end lost 0 bases, the J end lost 2 bases, and 11 bases lay between the germline ends. This CDR3 spans 15 amino acids. CDR3 bases: TGTGCCTGGAGTGTCGGGGGAAACGGCAATCAGCCCCAGCATTTT. This sequence encodes CAWSVGGNGNQPQHF.

The V call is TRBV10-2, the J call TRBJ1-1; TRBD1 aligns across 8 bases. The CDR3 is made up of 13 amino acids. After removal of 3 bases from V and 3 bases from J, the junction contained 0 bases not matched to a gene. The germline CDR1 and CDR2 sequences are WSHSY and SAAADI. CDR3 loop: CASSEQGDTEAFF. The CDR3 coding sequence is TGCGCCAGCAGTGAACAGGGGGACACTGAAGCTTTCTTT.

The J gene is TRBJ2-3, the V gene TRBV7-3; 7 bases line up with TRBD2. The V gene's germline CDR1 is SGHTA and CDR2 FQGTGA. The CDR3 runs 15 residues. V lost 0 bases, J lost 1 base, and 1 base stayed unmatched. In DNA form, the CDR3 reads TGTGCCAGCAGCTTAACCCGGGGGGGCACAGATACGCAGTATTTT. Its protein is CASSLTRGGTDTQYF.

This clone has a handful of counts. The chain carries TRBV4-1 and TRBJ2-2; D gene uncertain. With 3 bases removed from V and 1 base from J, the gap between germline ends came to 21 bases. The germline V gene encodes CDR1 MGHRA and CDR2 YSYEKL. The CDR3 totals 19 residues. CDR3 protein: CASSHSRMSSRQNTGELFF. The CDR3 nucleotides read TGCGCCAGCAGCCATTCCCGAATGTCAAGCAGGCAGAACACCGGGGAGCTGTTTTTT.

CDR3 residues: CASKESGSGTEAFF. CDR3 bases: TGTGCCAGCAAGGAGAGTGGGTCGGGCACTGAAGCTTTCTTT. The V gene is TRBV28, the J gene TRBJ1-1; no firm D call. Germline lookup yields CDR1 MDHEN and CDR2 SYDVKM. This CDR3 region has 14 residues. Trimming removed 7 bases from V and 4 bases from J, with 16 bases in between.

The V call is TRBV7-9, the J call TRBJ1-1; D unresolved. Per germline, CDR1 SEHNR and CDR2 FQNEAQ (reference sequence). V lost 5 bases and J 6 bases, leaving 13 bases between the germline ends. There are 13 residues in the CDR3. The CDR3 coding sequence is TGTGCCAGCAGCCCCTCCTCGCCGGCTGAAGCTTTCTTT. Translating gives CASSPSSPAEAFF.

V gene TRBV7-6 combines with J gene TRBJ2-1; 8 nucleotides agree with TRBD2. The CDR3 runs to 17 residues. The J segment lost 5 bases and the V segment lost 1 base, leaving 10 bases of the junction unmatched. CDR1 and CDR2 from the germline V gene are SGHVS and FNYEAQ. Written as DNA, the CDR3 is TGTGCCAGCAGCTTAGGCTGGGGCGGGAGGTTAAACAATGAGCAGTTCTTC. It codes for CASSLGWGGRLNNEQFF.

The chain combines TRBV19 with TRBJ2-1, with 8 nucleotides matching TRBD2. Trimming at V came to 3 bases and at J to 7 bases, leaving 8 bases not matched to a gene. This CDR3 is 15 amino acids long. Per the germline V gene, CDR1 is LNHDA and CDR2 is SQIVND (reference sequence). The CDR3 DNA follows: TGTGCCAGTAGTATTCCCAGCGGGAGTAGGAATGAGCAGTTCTTC. Encoded protein: CASSIPSGSRNEQFF. Full variable domain (outside the CDR3, taken from reference TRBV19 and TRBJ2-1): DGGITQSPKYLFRKEGQNVTLSCEQNLNHDAMYWYRQDPGQGLRLIYYSQIVNDFQKGDIAEGYSVSREKKESFPLTVTSAQKNPTAFYLCASSIPSGSRNEQFFGPGTRLTVL.

The rearrangement links TRBV6-5 to TRBJ2-1; D is possibly TRBD2 (6 bases). V was clipped by 6 bases and J by 5 bases, with 11 bases between them. Germline CDR1 is MNHEY and CDR2 is SVGAGI. This CDR3 has 13 residues. The CDR3 sequence: CASRLGLHNEQFF. CDR3 in DNA: TGTGCCAGCAGATTGGGACTTCACAATGAGCAGTTCTTC.

The chain employs TRBV4-1 and TRBJ1-2; D may be TRBD1 (6 bases). V was trimmed by 0 bases and J by 8 bases, leaving 10 bases between them. The germline V gene encodes CDR1 MGHRA and CDR2 YSYEKL. The CDR3 is 13 residues long. CDR3 loop: CASSQEQGRGYTF. CDR3 sequence (DNA): TGCGCCAGCAGCCAAGAGCAGGGGAGGGGCTACACCTTC.

The chain has TRBV28 and TRBJ2-5; 13 positions match TRBD2. Per germline, CDR1 MDHEN and CDR2 SYDVKM. The CDR3 length is 17 residues. The V gene end was trimmed by 4 bases and the J gene end by 5 bases; junction bases not matched to a gene: 10. CDR3 sequence: CASSWRGTSGVGETQYF. The CDR3 nucleotides read TGTGCCAGCAGTTGGCGGGGGACTAGCGGGGTAGGGGAGACCCAGTACTTC.

This chain joins TRBV18 and TRBJ2-1; 8 bases fit TRBD2. The CDR3 runs to 14 residues. V lost 2 bases, J lost 3 bases, and 0 bases stayed unmatched. Germline V gene lookup returns CDR1 KGHSH and CDR2 LQKENI. The CDR3, as DNA: TGTGCCAGCTCACCAGGGACTAGCTACAATGAGCAGTTCTTC. Its translation is CASSPGTSYNEQFF.